This TCR beta chain comes out of a study of vaccination and CD4 T cells after COVID-19 (dated by TCRdb to 2021 to 2024). Study-wide context: SARS-CoV-2 positivity had been established in the convalescent patients by nasal swab PCR, and mild disease was recorded in some 10 of these patients and severe disease in one. The convalescent cohort comprised six males and four females, including two Hispanic individuals, seven Caucasians, two Asians and one multiracial person. Control cultures used a CEFX viral epitope pool as positive control, an HIV-1 Nef peptide pool as negative control, or no peptide. Overlapping spike peptide pools from SARS-CoV-2 and from the common cold coronaviruses HCoV-NL63, HCoV-OC43 and HCoV-229E were used as culture stimuli. For a few convalescent patients, samples were collected at an early post-vaccination timepoint (day 14) as well as at a late post-vaccination timepoint (days 161 to 241). Post-vaccine blood samples were obtained a median of around 67 days after the second vaccine dose, with a range of roughly 13 to 250 days. In under 13 COVID-19 convalescent patients and a handful of infection-naive healthy vaccine recipients, researchers compared the spike-specific CD4+ TCR repertoire from before mRNA vaccination with the repertoire from after. Each participant got two doses of either the Pfizer-BioNTech BNT162b2 vaccine (n=8) or the Moderna mRNA-1273 vaccine (n=2). Post-COVID blood samples were collected from convalescent patients a median of around 100 days after diagnosis, with a range of roughly 35 to 161 days. What the authors observed across the whole study: The study included relatively few convalescent patients and did not analyze early timepoints after natural infection. Nearly all vaccine-specific clones in convalescent patients (304 of 307) were mono-reactive for SARS-CoV-2 spike rather than cross-reactive with common cold coronaviruses. Among the post-vaccine SARS-CoV-2-reactive clones in convalescent patients, a median around 90% showed up only after vaccination, which suggests vaccine-specific priming. The median count of SARS-CoV-2-reactive clonotypes went up from around 23 after infection to 38 after vaccination, although the change was not significant.

The CDR3, cysteine through phenylalanine, is 18 amino acids long. Only the CDR3 DNA stays, 54 bases, in frame from base 1. V is trimmed back by 5 bases and J by 2 bases, and the junction contains 14 bases that no gene match accounts for. The germline V gene sets CDR1 to SGHTA and CDR2 to FQGNSA. This specimen's time point label, per the study, means: late sampling 161 to 241 days after vaccination in a few convalescent patients. The treatment or condition label here, explained by the study, means: approximately nine-day PBMC culture with coronavirus spike peptide pools or control peptides (ViraFEST assay). The ViraFEST assay was used in the study, in which antigen-specific T cells were expanded with peptide pools and expanded clonotypes were subsequently identified by TCR sequencing. The convalescent patients' positive SARS-CoV-2 PCR tests fell between March and December 2020, which was before the Alpha, Beta and Delta variants emerged in the United States. Fewer than 2.5 million PBMCs per well were cultured in IMDM with approximately 5% human AB serum and about 9.2 IU/ml IL-2, plus 10 ug/ml peptide pools. On days 3 and 7, half of the culture medium was replaced with fresh IL-2-containing medium. After around 11 days of culture, CD4+ T cells were isolated by negative selection using the EasySep CD4+ T cell isolation kit. Ficoll-Paque Plus gradient centrifugation was used to isolate PBMCs from whole blood, and the isolated PBMCs were then either used fresh or cryopreserved at -140C. Culture conditions were generally each tested in triplicate wells.

With regard to this clonotype: The clone's antigen remains unknown. No per-base quality is available; no much larger clone lies one base away.

Receptor libraries were prepared by PCR. TCR sequencing of DNA from cultured CD4+ T cells used the Oncomine TCR Beta short-read assay at the Johns Hopkins FTIC core. The QIAamp micro DNA kit was used to extract genomic DNA from the cultured CD4+ T cells. Oncomine TCR Beta libraries made from cultured CD4+ T cells were pooled using unique dual indexes and sequenced on an Illumina iSeq 100. As for the original processing: Non-productive sequences were removed, and CDR3s not starting with C, not ending with F or W, or shorter than 7 amino acids were discarded. Antigen-specific clonotypes were identified with the MANAFEST web application by comparing peptide-stimulated wells with reference and other culture wells. For a clone to be called positive, the clone needed an FDR below 0.05, an odds ratio above 5, and a productive frequency above 0.1% in at least two of three replicate wells. Cross-reactive clonotypes were defined as significantly expanded in both SARS-CoV-2 spike wells and at least one common cold coronavirus spike condition. Levenshtein distances (stringdist) and unrooted phylogenetic trees (ape) in R version 3.6.1 were used to assess CDR3 homology. TCRdb reran the public reads through fastp at Q25 and MiXCR, keeping productive beta chains. Rows with a matching CDR3 protein are joined into one entry that keeps the most common DNA and genes. TCRdb, rather than the study authors, made the V and J calls. Within this sample are 15,000 to 20,000 distinct CDR3 sequences, with approximately 56% of them counted one time only. The top ten clonotypes cover approximately 22% of the sample.

This specimen consisted of CD4+ T cells from blood, cultured in vitro, obtained about 7 months after SARS-CoV-2 vaccination. The chain couples TRBV7-2 to TRBJ2-3; TRBD2 matches 9 bases in the middle. This sequence was found in a human donor who had recovered from COVID-19. The CDR3 protein: CASSRKSGGITYTDTQYF. The DNA reads TGTGCCAGCAGCCGGAAAAGCGGGGGGATCACTTACACAGATACGCAGTATTTT.